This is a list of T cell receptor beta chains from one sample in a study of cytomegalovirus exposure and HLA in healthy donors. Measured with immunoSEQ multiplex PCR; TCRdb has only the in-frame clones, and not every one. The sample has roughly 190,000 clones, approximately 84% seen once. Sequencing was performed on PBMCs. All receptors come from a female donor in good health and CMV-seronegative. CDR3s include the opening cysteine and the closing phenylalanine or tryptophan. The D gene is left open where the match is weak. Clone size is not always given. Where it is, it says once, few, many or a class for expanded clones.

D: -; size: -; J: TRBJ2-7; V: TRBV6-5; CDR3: CASSYSSGPPYEQYF; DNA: TGTGCCAGCAGTTACTCGAGCGGACCCCCCTACGAGCAGTACTTC
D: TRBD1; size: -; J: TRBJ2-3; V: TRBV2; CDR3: CASRQDRGLNTQYF; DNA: TGTGCCAGCAGACAGGACAGGGGGCTAAATACGCAGTATTTT
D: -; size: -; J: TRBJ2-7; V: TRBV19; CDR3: CASSRRAESTEQYF; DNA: TGTGCCAGTAGCAGGAGGGCGGAATCGACCGAGCAGTACTTC
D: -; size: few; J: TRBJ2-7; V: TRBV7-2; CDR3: CASSLVSRTYEQYF; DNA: TGTGCCAGCAGCTTAGTATCGCGTACCTACGAGCAGTACTTC
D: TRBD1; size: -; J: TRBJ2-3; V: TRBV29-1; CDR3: CSVEGGQGVDTQYF; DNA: TGCAGCGTTGAAGGGGGACAGGGAGTGGATACGCAGTATTTT
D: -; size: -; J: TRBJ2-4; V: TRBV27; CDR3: CASSSLPSAENIQYF; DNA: TGTGCCAGCAGTTCCCTACCGTCGGCGGAAAACATTCAGTACTTC
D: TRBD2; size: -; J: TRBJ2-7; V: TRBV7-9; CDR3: CASSPIPGTSYYEQYF; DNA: TGTGCCAGCAGCCCCATCCCCGGGACTAGTTATTACGAGCAGTACTTC
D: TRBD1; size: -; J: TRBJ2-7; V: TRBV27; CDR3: CASSSTGTGRYEQYF; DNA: TGTGCCAGCAGTTCTACCGGGACAGGACGTTACGAGCAGTACTTC
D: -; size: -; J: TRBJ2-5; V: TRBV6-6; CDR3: CASSFQETQYF; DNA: TGTGCCAGCAGCTTCCAAGAGACCCAGTACTTC
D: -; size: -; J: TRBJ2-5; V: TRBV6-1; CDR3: CASAIDRIKTQYF; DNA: TGTGCCAGCGCCATCGACAGGATTAAGACCCAGTACTTC
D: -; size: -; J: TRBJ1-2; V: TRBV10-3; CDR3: CAISELPRYGYTF; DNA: TGTGCCATCAGTGAGCTCCCCCGGTATGGCTACACCTTC
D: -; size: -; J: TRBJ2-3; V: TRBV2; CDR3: CASSEPPRSGDTQYF; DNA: TGTGCCAGCAGTGAACCTCCTCGGTCGGGAGATACGCAGTATTTT
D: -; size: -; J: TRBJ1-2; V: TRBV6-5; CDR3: CASSYRVAGSGYTF; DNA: TGTGCCAGCAGTTACCGGGTGGCGGGGTCCGGCTACACCTTC
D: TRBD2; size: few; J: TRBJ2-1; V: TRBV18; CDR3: CASSPRTSGVSSYNEQFF; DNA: TGTGCCAGCTCACCACGGACTAGCGGAGTGAGCTCCTACAATGAGCAGTTCTTC
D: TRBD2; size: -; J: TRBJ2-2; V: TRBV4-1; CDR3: CASSPLLAGRGERELFF; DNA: TGCGCCAGCAGCCCCCTTTTAGCGGGACGAGGGGAACGGGAGCTGTTTTTT
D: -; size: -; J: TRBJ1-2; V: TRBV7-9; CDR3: CASSFDRLYGYTF; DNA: TGTGCCAGCAGCTTCGATAGACTATATGGCTACACCTTC
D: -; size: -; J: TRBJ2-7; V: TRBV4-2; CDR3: CASSQVGGGFGEQYF; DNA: TGTGCCAGCAGCCAAGTAGGCGGGGGCTTCGGAGAGCAGTACTTC
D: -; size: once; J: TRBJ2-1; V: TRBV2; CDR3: CASSHNIHEQFF; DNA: TGTGCCAGCAGTCATAACATCCATGAGCAGTTCTTC
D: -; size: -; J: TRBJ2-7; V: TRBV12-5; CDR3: CASGTVYEQYF; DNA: TGTGCCAGTGGTACAGTCTACGAGCAGTACTTC